The clone carrying this TCR beta chain was observed a few times. The data belong to a study of blood T cell repertoires in COVID-19. Across the whole study: COVID-19 samples, acute and convalescent, were from the United States, Italy and Spain. T cells, B-cell-depleted T cells, or PBMCs provided the cDNA or gDNA that served as material.

Source study methods: Amplification with reference gene primers provided the estimates of nucleated cell counts. Assay: immunoSEQ multiplex PCR; the TCRdb copy retains only in-frame clones and omits some. V, J and clone size were drawn from that table, and D and trimming were deduced from the DNA. The data contain some 350,000 clones, around nine tenths of them singletons. Germline loops: CDR1 SGHDT, CDR2 YYEEEE. This CDR3 comprises 13 residues. Trimming took off 4 bases at V and 4 bases at J, with 10 bases between the two ends. The chain has TRBV5-6 and TRBJ2-3; no definite D call. Sequenced sample: peripheral blood. The TCR originated in a human donor in a cohort sampled during active COVID-19. CDR3 amino acids: CASSERVADTQYF. The CDR3, as DNA: TGTGCCAGCAGCGAACGGGTTGCAGATACGCAGTATTTT.